This T cell receptor (beta chain) originates from a study of blood T cell repertoires in COVID-19. In the study overall: The origin of the acute and convalescent COVID-19 samples was the United States, Italy and Spain. PBMCs, B-cell-depleted T cells, or T cells were the source of the cDNA or gDNA that made up the material.

Study processing details: Amplification of reference gene primers was used by the study to estimate nucleated cell counts. Clones were read by immunoSEQ multiplex PCR, and TCRdb kept only the in-frame ones, dropping some. V, J and clone size derive from that table, while D and trimming were established from the DNA sequence. The sample lists 85,000 or so clones, 90% to 95% occurring once. V shed 5 bases and J shed 3 bases, with 5 bases lying between them. Germline V gene lookup returns CDR1 SGHTA and CDR2 FQGNSA. CDR3 length: 11 residues. Sequenced sample: peripheral blood. This receptor was identified in a human donor with active COVID-19. The donor label of this sample is uncertain. The V and J genes are TRBV7-2 and TRBJ2-7; D unresolved. The CDR3 DNA follows: TGTGCCAGCAGCGTAAACTACGAGCAGTACTTC. Translated: CASSVNYEQYF. Full variable domain (remainder filled in from reference TRBV7-2 and TRBJ2-7): GAGVSQSPSNKVTEKGKDVELRCDPISGHTALYWYRQSLGQGLEFLIYFQGNSAPDKSGLPSDRFSAERTGGSVSTLTIQRTQQEDSAVYLCASSVNYEQYFGPGTRLTVT.